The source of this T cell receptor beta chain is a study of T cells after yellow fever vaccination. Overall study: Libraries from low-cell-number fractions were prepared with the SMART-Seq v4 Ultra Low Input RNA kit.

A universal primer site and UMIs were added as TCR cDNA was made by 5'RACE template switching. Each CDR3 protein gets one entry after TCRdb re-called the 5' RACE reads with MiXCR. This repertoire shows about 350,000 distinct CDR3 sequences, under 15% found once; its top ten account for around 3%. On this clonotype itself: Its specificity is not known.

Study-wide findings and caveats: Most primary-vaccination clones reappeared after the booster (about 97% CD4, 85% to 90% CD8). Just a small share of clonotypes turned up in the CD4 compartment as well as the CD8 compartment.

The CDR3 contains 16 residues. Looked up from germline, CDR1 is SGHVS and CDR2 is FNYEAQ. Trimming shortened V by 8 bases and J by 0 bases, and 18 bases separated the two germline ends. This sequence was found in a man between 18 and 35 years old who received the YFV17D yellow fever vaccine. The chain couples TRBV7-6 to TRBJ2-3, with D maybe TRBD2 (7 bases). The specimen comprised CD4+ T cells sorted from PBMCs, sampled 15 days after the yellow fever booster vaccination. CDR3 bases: TGTGCCAGCGGCCCTCAAGGGGGGGCAAGCACAGATACGCAGTATTTT. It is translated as CASGPQGGASTDTQYF.